These 9 T cell receptor beta chains came from one sample sequenced in a study of shared T cell receptors in the human thymus. Assay used: immunoSEQ multiplex PCR; TCRdb lists only in-frame clones, some missing. This sample has under 450,000 clones; 95% occur once, and the top ten carry approximately 0.02%. The specimen sequenced was thymocytes. All receptors come from a human donor.

The rearrangement links TRBV19 to TRBJ1-1; D call uncertain. V lost 6 bases to trimming and J lost 10 bases, with 21 bases between them. Germline V gene sequence: CDR1 LNHDA, CDR2 SQIVND (reference sequence). This CDR3 has 14 amino acids. CDR3 coding DNA: TGTGCCAGTAGAAGGGCAGAAACTTTTATGGTAGCTTTCTTT. The encoded protein is CASRRAETFMVAFF.

V and J are TRBV5-1 and TRBJ2-7, with D uncertain. Trimming took off 2 bases at V and 2 bases at J, with 5 bases between the two ends. CDR1 and CDR2 from the germline V gene are SGHRS and YFSETQ. The CDR3 covers 12 residues. CDR3 in amino acids: CASSFGTYEQYF. The CDR3 DNA is TGCGCCAGCAGCTTTGGGACCTACGAGCAGTACTTC.

V gene TRBV12-5 combines with J gene TRBJ1-2; the D gene is possibly TRBD1 (5 bases). V lost 2 bases and J lost 6, with 10 bases in between. The CDR3 is made up of 13 amino acids. Germline assignment: CDR1 LGHNT and CDR2 FRNRAP. The CDR3 here is CASGLFGANGYTF. DNA of the CDR3: TGTGCTAGTGGTTTGTTCGGGGCTAATGGCTACACCTTC.

The chain uses TRBV5-1 and TRBJ2-7, with D maybe TRBD2 (5 bases). V lost 4 bases and J 3 bases, leaving 14 bases between the germline ends. The CDR3 spans 14 residues. Germline CDR1 and CDR2: SGHRS and YFSETQ. The CDR3 sequence: CASSDTGNHYEQYF. DNA for the CDR3: TGCGCCAGCAGCGATACCGGGAATCACTACGAGCAGTACTTC.

The V and J genes are TRBV15 and TRBJ2-2, with D possibly TRBD2 on 5 matching bases. Deletions cut 7 bases from V and 1 base from J, with 19 bases between. This CDR3 has 17 residues. CDR1 and CDR2 (germline): LNHNV, YYDKDF (reference sequence). CDR3 in DNA: TGTGCCACCAACCCCCACCTCGGGATCCTGAACACCGGGGAGCTGTTTTTT. It yields the protein CATNPHLGILNTGELFF.

The V gene is TRBV5-1, the J gene TRBJ1-2; possible D gene TRBD1, 6 bases. There are 15 residues in the CDR3. Germline-derived CDR1 and CDR2 are SGHRS and YFSETQ. V shed 0 bases and J shed 2 bases, with 11 bases lying between them. CDR3 amino acids: CASSLAGRGNYGYTF. The CDR3 DNA is TGCGCCAGCAGCTTGGCGGGGAGGGGGAACTATGGCTACACCTTC.

The chain carries TRBV30 and TRBJ2-3; 7 nucleotides match TRBD1. CDR3 length: 18 residues. Germline lookup yields CDR1 GTSNPN and CDR2 SVGIG (reference sequence). V shed 1 base and J 0 bases; nucleotides not matched to a gene: 13. CDR3: CAWSATGPTRTSTDTQYF. The CDR3 DNA reads as TGTGCCTGGAGTGCGACAGGGCCGACTCGGACTAGCACAGATACGCAGTATTTT.

CDR3 DNA sequence: TGTGCCAGCAGCCAGAAAACAGGGATTCGCTACGAGCAGTACTTC. The encoded protein is CASSQKTGIRYEQYF. This chain links TRBV5-4 with TRBJ2-7; possible D gene TRBD1, 6 bases. The CDR3 is 15 residues long. Germline CDR1 is SGHNT and CDR2 is YYREEE (reference sequence). V gave up 4 bases and J gave up 3 bases, with 17 bases separating them.

V is TRBV28 and J is TRBJ2-1; tentative D call: TRBD1 (6 bases). V lost 10 bases, J lost 0 bases, and 25 bases lay in between. The CDR3 is 18 residues long. Germline V gene data show CDR1 as MDHEN and CDR2 as SYDVKM. This CDR3 reads CATEDSRDYASSYNEQFF. CDR3 coding DNA: TGTGCCACCGAGGACAGTCGGGATTACGCGAGCTCCTACAATGAGCAGTTCTTC.